This T cell receptor beta chain was retrieved from a study of T cells in Graves' hyperthyroidism and ophthalmopathy. Study conclusions and caveats: Among clonotypes expanded in thyroid above 0.001, most were also found in blood.

TCR beta CDR3 region amplification was performed from RNA transcripts. The study used the HTBI primer set for a first-round RT-PCR of the TCR CDR3. TCRdb reprocessed the multiplex PCR reads with MiXCR, giving one entry per CDR3 protein. The repertoire holds 730,000 or so distinct CDR3 sequences, with roughly a sixth as singletons. Cells are PBMCs isolated from 10 ml of fresh blood. Germline V gives CDR1 SEHNR, CDR2 FQNEAQ (reference sequence). The CDR3 length is 15 residues. Deletions cut 4 bases from V and 5 bases from J, with 17 bases between. Only a few counts were recorded for this clonotype. The antigen is not known.

This chain connects TRBV7-9 to TRBJ1-2, with no clear D. Material for sequencing was blood. The receptor's source is a woman between 45 and 60 years old with Graves' hyperthyroidism that later progressed to Graves' ophthalmopathy. The chain's CDR3 is CASSSGSLQLYGYTF. In nucleotides, the CDR3 is TGTGCCAGCAGCTCAGGATCACTTCAGCTTTATGGCTACACCTTC.